A single sample is the source of the 23 T cell receptor beta chains below, sequenced in a study of T cell repertoires in ileal Crohn's disease. Assay used: immunoSEQ multiplex PCR; TCRdb lists only in-frame clones, some missing. Here the sample spans more than 15,000 clones, about 78% being singletons. The time point was: inflamed ileum from the surgical specimen. Sample: ileal tissue. The receptors here all came from an adult with Crohn's disease.

The CDR3 coding sequence is TGTGCCAGCAGCTTAAAGGCTAGCGGGAGTGGAGAGCAGTATTTT. Translated: CASSLKASGSGEQYF. V is TRBV7-3 and J is TRBJ2-3, with 10 bases aligning to TRBD2. The CDR3 runs to 15 residues. The junction had 9 bases not matched to a gene; V was cut back by 1 base and J by 11 bases. Germline V gene lookup returns CDR1 SGHTA and CDR2 FQGTGA.

The genes are TRBV28 and TRBJ2-3; D remains ambiguous. The CDR3 runs to 15 residues. The V gene lost 1 base and the J gene lost 3 bases, with 11 bases spanning the gap. Germline V gives CDR1 MDHEN, CDR2 SYDVKM. The DNA of the CDR3 is TGTGCCAGCAGTTTATATCGTACGAGGACAGATACGCAGTATTTT. It encodes CASSLYRTRTDTQYF.

A note on this clone: The sample carries other DNA sequences with the same CDR3. This chain uses TRBV5-4 with TRBJ1-5; D not resolved. The germline V gene has CDR1 SGHNT and CDR2 YYREEE (reference sequence). The CDR3 sequence is 14 residues long. The V end lost 2 bases, the J end lost 1 base, and 7 bases lay between the germline ends. The CDR3 DNA sequence: TGTGCCAGCAGCTTAGGTGGGAGCAATCAGCCCCAGCATTTT. It codes for CASSLGGSNQPQHF.

V gene TRBV28 combines with J gene TRBJ2-5; TRBD1 matches 7 bases. Germline assignment: CDR1 MDHEN and CDR2 SYDVKM. The V segment lost 6 bases and the J segment 9 bases; nucleotides outside the gene matches: 10. The CDR3 runs to 13 residues. The CDR3 bases are TGTGCCAGCAGCCCAGGACAGGATCGGGCCCAGTACTTC. It specifies CASSPGQDRAQYF.

This clone came up once. The V call is TRBV7-8, the J call TRBJ1-5, with 7 bases that match TRBD1. Trimming at V came to 5 bases and at J to 3 bases, leaving 13 bases not matched to a gene. In germline, CDR1 is SGHVS, CDR2 FQNEAQ. The CDR3 length is 17 residues. The CDR3 here is CASSHRDRGFSNQPQHF. DNA of the CDR3: TGTGCCAGCAGCCACCGGGACAGAGGTTTTTCCAATCAGCCCCAGCATTTT.

This clone was recorded only once. The chain carries TRBV6-4 and TRBJ1-2, with D uncertain. V lost 2 bases, J lost 9 bases, and 13 bases lay in between. This CDR3 has 13 residues. CDR1 and CDR2 from the germline V gene are MRHNA and SNTAGT. The CDR3 sequence is CASSDALGARYTF. DNA for the CDR3: TGTGCCAGCAGTGACGCTTTAGGAGCCCGCTACACCTTC.

Sample share makes this clone medium-sized (0.01 to 0.1%). The germline gene is not matched at one end of the junction; a read error may be the cause. V gene TRBV20-1 combines with J gene TRBJ2-5; 11 bases are a match to TRBD2. In germline, CDR1 is DFQATT, CDR2 SNEGSKA (reference sequence). The CDR3 extends over 11 amino acids. Written as DNA, the CDR3 is TGCAGTGCTAGAACTAGCGGGGGTCTCCACTTC. It translates to CSARTSGGLHF.

This clone is termed medium-sized (0.01 to 0.1%). This sequence joins TRBV10-3 and TRBJ2-7; a possible D gene is TRBD1 (5 bases). Between the trimmed V and J ends, which lost 3 bases and 1 base, there was a span of 10 bases. Germline values: CDR1 ENHRY, CDR2 SYGVKD. The CDR3 contains 14 residues. The CDR3 protein is CAISEVAGSYEQYF. CDR3 coding DNA: TGTGCCATCAGTGAAGTTGCAGGGTCCTACGAGCAGTACTTC.

This chain connects TRBV28 to TRBJ2-7; 9 nucleotides match TRBD1. J gave up 4 bases and V 4 bases, and 14 bases lay outside the gene matches. The V gene's germline CDR1 is MDHEN and CDR2 SYDVKM. The CDR3 length is 17 residues. The CDR3 bases are TGTGCCAGCAGTTCCTCCGGGACAGGGACGGGCTCGTACGAGCAGTACTTC. Translation: CASSSSGTGTGSYEQYF.

DNA for the CDR3: TGTGCCAGCAGTCAACAGGGAAGGGGGCCATACGAGCAGTACTTC. Translating it yields CASSQQGRGPYEQYF. The chain combines TRBV2 with TRBJ2-7; 7 positions agree with TRBD1. Germline CDR1 and CDR2: SNHLY and FYNNEI. The junction had 11 bases not matched to a gene; V was cut back by 5 bases and J by 4 bases. The CDR3 runs to 15 residues. The full variable domain, in which reference TRBV2 and TRBJ2-7 provide the parts outside the CDR3, is EPEVTQTPSHQVTQMGQEVILRCVPISNHLYFYWYRQILGQKVEFLVSFYNNEISEKSEIFDDQFSVERPDGSNFTLKIRSTKLEDSAMYFCASSQQGRGPYEQYFGPGTRLTVT.

In the case of this clone: This sample includes further DNA sequences coding for the same CDR3. V is TRBV6-5 and J is TRBJ2-2; no clear D gene. The CDR3 is 12 residues long. V shed 4 bases and J shed 2 bases, with 2 bases lying between them. Germline lookup yields CDR1 MNHEY and CDR2 SVGAGI. The CDR3 DNA sequence: TGTGCCAGCAGTTCTAACACCGGGGAGCTGTTTTTT. This codes for CASSSNTGELFF.

The V and J genes are TRBV19 and TRBJ2-6; possible D gene TRBD1, 5 bases. The V gene's germline CDR1 is LNHDA and CDR2 SQIVND (reference sequence). This CDR3 is built from 15 residues. Trimming pared 7 bases from V and 4 bases from J, leaving 14 bases between. The DNA for the CDR3 is TGTGCCAGTAATATCGGGTCAGGGGGGGCCAACGTCCTGACTTTC. It yields the protein CASNIGSGGANVLTF.

V and J are TRBV19 and TRBJ1-5; the D is unclear. The CDR3 totals 14 residues. Germline V gene lookup returns CDR1 LNHDA and CDR2 SQIVND (reference sequence). V lost 3 bases, J lost 4 bases, and 10 bases lay in between. The DNA for the CDR3 is TGTGCCAGTAGTATTCATAAGGGAAATCAGCCCCAGCATTTT. Its protein product is CASSIHKGNQPQHF. Looking up the rest from reference TRBV19 and TRBJ1-5 gives the full variable domain: DGGITQSPKYLFRKEGQNVTLSCEQNLNHDAMYWYRQDPGQGLRLIYYSQIVNDFQKGDIAEGYSVSREKKESFPLTVTSAQKNPTAFYLCASSIHKGNQPQHFGDGTRLSIL.

The chain joins TRBV6-1 to TRBJ1-6; a weak D match, TRBD1 (5 bases). Per the germline V gene, CDR1 is MNHNS and CDR2 is SASEGT. The CDR3 loop spans 15 amino acids. Trimming removed 1 base from V and 6 bases from J, with 10 bases in between. For the CDR3, the DNA is TGTGCCAGCAGTGAAGAGACAGTGATTAATTCACCCCTCCACTTT. Protein sequence: CASSEETVINSPLHF.

V and J are TRBV5-6 and TRBJ2-1, with D hard to call. Trimming shortened V by 3 bases and J by 4 bases, and 11 bases separated the two germline ends. This CDR3 has 14 residues. From germline, CDR1 is SGHDT and CDR2 YYEEEE. DNA for the CDR3: TGTGCCAGCAGCTCCGCAGCTAGATACAATGAGCAGTTCTTC. This translates into CASSSAARYNEQFF.

This clone was seen a single time. This chain connects TRBV6-1 to TRBJ2-3; D is perhaps TRBD1 or TRBD2 (6 bases each). The CDR3 covers 15 residues. Per the germline V gene, CDR1 is MNHNS and CDR2 is SASEGT. The V gene lost 5 bases and the J gene lost 8 bases, with 20 bases spanning the gap. The CDR3 here is CASSSRPGAHSTQYF. For the CDR3, the DNA is TGTGCCAGCAGTTCCCGTCCGGGGGCCCATAGTACGCAGTATTTT.

This clone occurred a few times. The V and J genes are TRBV5-1 and TRBJ2-5, with D perhaps matching TRBD1 (7 bases). Germline V gene lookup returns CDR1 SGHRS and CDR2 YFSETQ. Trimming shortened V by 4 bases and J by 5 bases, and 15 bases separated the two germline ends. The CDR3 extends over 14 amino acids. The CDR3 DNA follows: TGCGCCAGCAGCCCAGGGGGGACCGGGGAGACCCAGTACTTC. Translated, it gives CASSPGGTGETQYF.

This rearrangement joins TRBV4-3 to TRBJ2-6; D is undetermined. The CDR3 has 16 residues. Germline loops: CDR1 LGHNA, CDR2 YSLEER. The V end lost 0 bases, the J end lost 4 bases, and 10 bases lay between the germline ends. This CDR3 reads CASSQDPGRGANVLTF. In DNA, the CDR3 is TGCGCCAGCAGCCAAGATCCGGGTAGGGGGGCCAACGTCCTGACTTTC.

The gene calls are TRBV6-6 and TRBJ1-1, with TRBD1 identical over 8 bases. The germline V gene has CDR1 MNHNY and CDR2 SVGAGI (reference sequence). V shed 5 bases and J 3 bases; nucleotides not matched to a gene: 11. This CDR3 has 16 residues. The CDR3 is CASSPGQGGGHTEAFF. DNA of the CDR3: TGTGCCAGCAGTCCTGGACAGGGTGGAGGGCACACTGAAGCTTTCTTT.

DNA of the CDR3: TGTGCCAGCAAAGGGGTGCCGAGCACCTACGAGCAGTACTTC. Its translation: CASKGVPSTYEQYF. V and J are TRBV28 and TRBJ2-7, with a weak D call TRBD1 (5 bases). Germline V lookup: CDR1 MDHEN, CDR2 SYDVKM. The germline V and J ends were trimmed by 7 bases and 2 bases, with 15 bases remaining between them. The CDR3 runs to 14 residues. The variable domain in full, with the rest retrieved from reference TRBV28 and TRBJ2-7, is DVKVTQSSRYLVKRTGEKVFLECVQDMDHENMFWYRQDPGLGLRLIYFSYDVKMKEKGDIPEGYSVSREKKERFSLILESASTNQTSMYLCASKGVPSTYEQYFGPGTRLTVT.

The rearrangement uses TRBV10-2 and TRBJ1-5; D possibly corresponds to TRBD1 (6 bases). Trimming cost V 6 bases and J 0 bases, with 12 bases left between them. CDR1 and CDR2 (germline): WSHSY, SAAADI. The CDR3 is 15 residues long. DNA for the CDR3: TGCGCCAGCAGCACCGGACAGTATAGCAATCAGCCCCAGCATTTT. Translated: CASSTGQYSNQPQHF.

The genes are TRBV27 and TRBJ1-2, with D unresolved. This CDR3 contains 17 residues. CDR1 and CDR2 from the germline V gene are MNHEY and SMNVEV (reference sequence). V lost 0 bases and J lost 0, with 14 bases in between. The CDR3 here is CASSLSGRLIANYGYTF. The CDR3 DNA follows: TGTGCCAGCAGTTTATCCGGCAGGCTAATAGCTAACTATGGCTACACCTTC.

The rearrangement uses TRBV7-2 and TRBJ2-2; D might be TRBD2 (5 bases). Deletions cut 5 bases from V and 6 bases from J, with 13 bases between. The CDR3 sequence is 14 residues long. Germline CDR1 reads SGHTA; CDR2 reads FQGNSA. CDR3 in DNA: TGTGCCAGCAGCCCCAATCAGGAGGCCGGGGAGCTGTTTTTT. Translation gives CASSPNQEAGELFF.